These 15 T cell receptor beta chains were all obtained from the same sample, sequenced in a study of blood T cell repertoires in COVID-19 (dated by TCRdb to the early 2020s). The library was produced with the immunoSEQ multiplex PCR assay. TCRdb stores this immuneACCESS table with in-frame sequences only. Part of the clones is absent; in the studies checked, under half of the shortfall reflects unresolved V genes, and no reason is known for the rest. The sample contains 80,000 to 95,000 clones, roughly 85% of them found a single time. The biggest ten clones account for 25% to 30% of the sample. The sample consisted of peripheral blood. These receptors were obtained from a man aged 50-60 years with active or convalescent COVID-19.

The V call is TRBV30, the J call TRBJ2-3, with 8 bases lining up with TRBD2. This CDR3 is built from 17 residues. Trimming took 3 bases from V and 0 from J; bases not matched to a gene: 11. Germline CDR1 and CDR2: GTSNPN and SVGIG (reference sequence). In nucleotides, the CDR3 is TGTGCCTGGAGGGGATTCCCAGCGGGAGCTAGCACAGATACGCAGTATTTT. As protein: CAWRGFPAGASTDTQYF.

The chain joins TRBV28 to TRBJ1-3, with unresolved D. This CDR3 has 14 residues. Looked up from germline, CDR1 is MDHEN and CDR2 is SYDVKM. The V gene lost 7 bases and the J gene lost 4 bases, with 14 bases spanning the gap. The CDR3 protein is CASTYRGPGNTIYF. DNA for the CDR3: TGTGCCAGCACCTACCGCGGGCCGGGAAACACCATATATTTT.

The chain is built from TRBV28 and TRBJ1-1, with D unclear. This CDR3 spans 15 amino acids. Germline assignment: CDR1 MDHEN and CDR2 SYDVKM. The V gene lost 3 bases and the J gene lost 1 base, with 12 bases spanning the gap. CDR3 coding DNA: TGTGCCAGCAGTTTTCTGGGAGGTGGGAACACTGAAGCTTTCTTT. It yields the protein CASSFLGGGNTEAFF.

J is TRBJ1-1 and V is TRBV5-1; no definite D call. V was shortened by 1 base and J by 4 bases, with 17 bases between the two germline ends. The CDR3 covers 16 residues. CDR1 SGHRS and CDR2 YFSETQ come from the germline V gene. The CDR3 loop reads CASSLRNAGSTTEAFF. CDR3 sequence (DNA): TGCGCCAGCAGCTTGAGGAATGCGGGATCGACCACTGAAGCTTTCTTT.

CDR3 in amino acids: CASSQAPTENGYEQYF. CDR3 sequence (DNA): TGTGCCAGCAGCCAAGCCCCGACAGAAAATGGATACGAGCAGTACTTC. V and J are TRBV3-1 (or the pseudogene TRBV3-2) and TRBJ2-7, with D perhaps matching TRBD1 (5 bases). The V end lost 1 base, the J end lost 4 bases, and 17 bases lay between the germline ends. The CDR3 spans 16 residues. Germline V lookup: CDR1 LGHDT, CDR2 YNNKEL (reference sequence).

This sequence joins TRBV11-2 and TRBJ2-3; D gene ambiguous. This CDR3 comprises 13 residues. Per germline, CDR1 SGHAT and CDR2 FQNNGV. The V and J ends lost 5 bases and 4 bases respectively, with 10 bases between them. The CDR3 here is CASSQMAADTQYF. CDR3 DNA sequence: TGTGCCAGCAGCCAGATGGCAGCAGATACGCAGTATTTT. Combining the CDR3 with reference TRBV11-2 and TRBJ2-3 gives the whole variable domain EAGVAQSPRYKIIEKRQSVAFWCNPISGHATLYWYQQILGQGPKLLIQFQNNGVVDDSQLPKDRFSAERLKGVDSTLKIQPAKLEDSAVYLCASSQMAADTQYFGPGTRLTVL.

The V gene is TRBV19, the J gene TRBJ2-3; 7 positions agree with TRBD2. Germline V gene sequence: CDR1 LNHDA, CDR2 SQIVND (reference sequence). J was trimmed by 4 bases and V by 5 bases; bases with no gene match: 15. The CDR3 consists of 17 residues. The CDR3 DNA reads as TGTGCCAGTAGTTCGAGGGGCGCGGGAGTGATCCCAGATACGCAGTATTTT. Its translation is CASSSRGAGVIPDTQYF.

J is TRBJ2-7 and V is TRBV6-1; possible D gene TRBD1, 6 bases. Between the trimmed V and J ends, which lost 2 bases and 6 bases, there was a span of 17 bases. This CDR3 region has 15 residues. Germline-derived CDR1 and CDR2 are MNHNS and SASEGT. The CDR3 is CASSENFVGGLEQYF. The DNA of the CDR3 is TGTGCCAGCAGTGAAAACTTCGTAGGGGGTCTCGAGCAGTACTTC.

Turning to this clone: One junction end disagrees with the germline gene, perhaps due to a read error. The chain couples TRBV3-1 (or the pseudogene TRBV3-2) to TRBJ2-4, with D maybe TRBD2 (6 bases). In germline, CDR1 is LGHDT, CDR2 YNNKEL (reference sequence). The CDR3 has 15 amino acids. The CDR3 loop is CASSQAPGAINIQYF. Written as DNA, the CDR3 is TGTGCCAGCAGCCAAGCTCCGGGAGCCATAAACATTCAGTACTTC.

The genes are TRBV12-5 and TRBJ1-2, with TRBD1 as a possible D gene (5 bases). Trimming took 5 bases from V and 6 from J, leaving 13 bases between them. The CDR3 consists of 13 residues. Germline-derived CDR1 and CDR2 are LGHNT and FRNRAP. In DNA form, the CDR3 reads TGTGCTAGTGGTCCGGGGGAACCTGATGGCTACACCTTC. The encoded protein is CASGPGEPDGYTF.

This clone showed up just once. V and J are TRBV19 and TRBJ2-6, with TRBD1 identical over 9 bases. V gave up 5 bases and J gave up 2 bases; unmatched junction bases: 7. CDR3 size: 17 residues. Germline CDR1 LNHDA, CDR2 SQIVND (reference sequence). This chain's CDR3 is CASSPGQGTPGANVLTF. DNA of the CDR3: TGTGCCAGTAGTCCGGGACAGGGCACCCCTGGGGCCAACGTCCTGACTTTC.

V is TRBV5-1 and J is TRBJ2-3; the D is unclear. CDR1 and CDR2 from the germline V gene are SGHRS and YFSETQ. V dropped 0 bases and J dropped 6 bases, with 11 bases sitting between them. The CDR3 covers 14 residues. CDR3 sequence (DNA): TGCGCCAGCAGCTTGGATGGGCGACGGGATACGCAGTATTTT. This gives the protein CASSLDGRRDTQYF. Variable domain in full (rest from reference TRBV5-1 and TRBJ2-3): KAGVTQTPRYLIKTRGQQVTLSCSPISGHRSVSWYQQTPGQGLQFLFEYFSETQRNKGNFPGRFSGRQFSNSRSEMNVSTLELGDSALYLCASSLDGRRDTQYFGPGTRLTVL.

The chain has TRBV5-4 and TRBJ2-2, with D possibly matching TRBD2 (6 bases). Between the trimmed V and J ends, which lost 2 bases and 6 bases, there was a span of 8 bases. The germline V gene encodes CDR1 SGHNT and CDR2 YYREEE (reference sequence). This CDR3 contains 13 residues. CDR3 nucleotides: TGTGCCAGCAGCTTCGGCGGGGCCGGGGAGCTGTTTTTT. Its protein product is CASSFGGAGELFF.

The genes are TRBV5-5 and TRBJ2-3; TRBD2 matches 8 bases. V shed 5 bases, J shed 0 bases, and the junction held 2 bases outside the gene matches. The CDR3 spans 14 residues. Germline V gives CDR1 SGHKS, CDR2 YYEKEE (reference sequence). CDR3 sequence: CASRRLASTDTQYF. For the CDR3, the DNA is TGTGCCAGCAGACGACTAGCGAGCACAGATACGCAGTATTTT.

This clone occurred once. The V call is TRBV19, the J call TRBJ2-7; TRBD2 matches 7 bases. This CDR3 is 15 amino acids long. The germline V gene has CDR1 LNHDA and CDR2 SQIVND (reference sequence). Losses at the gene ends were 5 bases for V and 2 bases for J; bases not matched to a gene: 9. The chain's CDR3 is CASSAGLVMTYEQYF. CDR3 DNA sequence: TGTGCCAGTAGTGCAGGACTAGTTATGACCTACGAGCAGTACTTC.